This T cell receptor (beta chain) stems from a study of T cells in Graves' hyperthyroidism and ophthalmopathy. At the level of the study: Before treatment of any kind, peripheral blood was taken at initial diagnosis. Study-wide findings and caveats: The model predicted ophthalmopathy a median approximately 6 months before onset.

Per germline, CDR1 MNHEY and CDR2 SMNVEV (reference sequence). The CDR3 is 16 residues long. V lost 2 bases to trimming and J lost 6 bases; unmatched junction nucleotides: 6. Researchers amplified the TCR beta CDR3 regions from RNA transcripts. The TCR CDR3 was amplified in a first-round RT-PCR using the HTBI primer set. MiXCR was run by TCRdb on the multiplex PCR reads, yielding one entry per CDR3 protein. Among fewer than 250,000 distinct CDR3 sequences listed, roughly 18% were seen once. This clonotype showed up many times. Its cognate antigen is unknown. With a duration under 2 months, the hyperthyroidism was newly diagnosed in patients aged 18 to 65. For the diagnoses, clinical symptoms, serum thyroxine and TRAb, thyroid ultrasound and orbital computed tomography were used.

V usage is TRBV27 and J usage is TRBJ2-1, with TRBD2 matching 11 bases. What was sequenced was blood. This clonotype was sampled from a man aged 50-60 years with Graves' hyperthyroidism. CDR3 amino acids: CASSLRLAGGLNEQFF. The CDR3 DNA reads TGTGCCAGCAGTTTACGGTTAGCGGGAGGGCTCAATGAGCAGTTCTTC.